This TCR beta chain was documented in a study of T cells expressing NK-cell markers. Details on this clonotype: Its antigen is not identified.

Study-level findings and limits: Dominant NKG2C+ clonotypes in about six donors made up roughly 1.0-7.5% of CD8+ T cells. Similarly, these clonotypes led the CD3+CD56-NKG2C+ fraction as well in a few donors.

5'RACE template switching built TCR beta cDNA with unique molecular identifiers. TCRdb reworked the 5' RACE reads into one entry per CDR3 protein, no DNA. The clone table shows over 200,000 distinct CDR3 sequences, with the ten largest holding approximately 0.39%. Sample: blood T cells: a sorted CD56 or NKG2C T cell subset, CD4+ or CD8+ T cells, or bulk PBMC T cells (not recorded which). This clonotype was obtained from a man between 18 and 29 years old in good health.

Here the CDR3 reads CAISLDRARYGYTF. The J gene is TRBJ1-2, the V gene TRBV10-3; TCRdb's D call of TRBD1 is untestable without DNA. Germline V gene lookup returns CDR1 ENHRY and CDR2 SYGVKD. The CDR3 runs to 14 residues.